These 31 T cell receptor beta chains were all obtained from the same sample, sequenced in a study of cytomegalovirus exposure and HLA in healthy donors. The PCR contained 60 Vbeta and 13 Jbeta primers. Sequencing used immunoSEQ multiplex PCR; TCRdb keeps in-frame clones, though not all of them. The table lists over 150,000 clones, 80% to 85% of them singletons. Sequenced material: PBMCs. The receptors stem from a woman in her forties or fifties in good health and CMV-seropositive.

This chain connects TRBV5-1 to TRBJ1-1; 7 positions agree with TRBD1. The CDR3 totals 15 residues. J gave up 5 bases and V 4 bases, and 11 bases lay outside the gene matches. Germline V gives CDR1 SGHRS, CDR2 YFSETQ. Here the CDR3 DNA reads TGCGCCAGCAGCGGGGTAGGGCAGGGGGTAACTGAAGCTTTCTTT. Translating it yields CASSGVGQGVTEAFF.

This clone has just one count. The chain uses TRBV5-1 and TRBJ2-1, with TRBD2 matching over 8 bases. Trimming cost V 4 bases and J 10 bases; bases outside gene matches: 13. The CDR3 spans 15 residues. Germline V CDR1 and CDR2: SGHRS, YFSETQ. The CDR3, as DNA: TGCGCCAGCAGCCCATCGCGGGGGGCCCTGGAGGAGCAGTTCTTC. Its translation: CASSPSRGALEEQFF.

The DNA for the CDR3 is TGCGCCAGCAGCTCGGATCAGGCCTACAATGAGCAGTTCTTC. Amino acids: CASSSDQAYNEQFF. The chain combines TRBV5-1 with TRBJ2-1; D unclear. Germline V gene data show CDR1 as SGHRS and CDR2 as YFSETQ. CDR3 length: 14 residues. V lost 3 bases and J lost 2, with 9 bases in between.

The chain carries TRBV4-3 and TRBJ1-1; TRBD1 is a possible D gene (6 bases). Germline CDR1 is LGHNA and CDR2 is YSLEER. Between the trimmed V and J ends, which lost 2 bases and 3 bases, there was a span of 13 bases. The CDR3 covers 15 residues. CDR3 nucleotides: TGCGCCAGCAGCCAACACAGGGAGGGGTACACTGAAGCTTTCTTT. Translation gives CASSQHREGYTEAFF.

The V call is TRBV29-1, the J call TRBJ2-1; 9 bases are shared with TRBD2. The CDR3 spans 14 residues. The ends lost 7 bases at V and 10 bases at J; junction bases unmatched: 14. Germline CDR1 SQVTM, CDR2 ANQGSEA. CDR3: CSAGGGRESREQFF. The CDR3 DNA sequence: TGCAGCGCCGGGGGCGGGAGGGAGTCGAGGGAGCAGTTCTTC.

DNA for the CDR3: TGTGCCAGCAGCTCGGAGAGACAGGATAATTCACCCCTCCACTTT. It is translated as CASSSERQDNSPLHF. This chain links TRBV5-6 with TRBJ1-6; D is perhaps TRBD1 (6 bases). This CDR3 spans 15 amino acids. Per germline, CDR1 SGHDT and CDR2 YYEEEE. Trimming left V 3 bases short and J 5 bases short, with 12 bases between.

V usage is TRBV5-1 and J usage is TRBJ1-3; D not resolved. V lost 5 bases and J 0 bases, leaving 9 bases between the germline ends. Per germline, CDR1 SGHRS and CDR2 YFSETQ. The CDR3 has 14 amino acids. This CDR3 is CASRSESSGNTIYF. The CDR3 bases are TGCGCCAGCAGATCGGAGAGCTCTGGAAACACCATATATTTT. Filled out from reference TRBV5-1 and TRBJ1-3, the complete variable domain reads KAGVTQTPRYLIKTRGQQVTLSCSPISGHRSVSWYQQTPGQGLQFLFEYFSETQRNKGNFPGRFSGRQFSNSRSEMNVSTLELGDSALYLCASRSESSGNTIYFGEGSWLTVV.

The CDR3 here is CASSYEKTGILFF. DNA for the CDR3: TGTGCCAGCAGTTACGAAAAGACAGGCATCCTGTTTTTT. The chain joins TRBV6-5 to TRBJ1-4; perhaps TRBD1 as D (6 bases). V dropped 2 bases and J dropped 14 bases, with 15 bases sitting between them. Germline assignment: CDR1 MNHEY and CDR2 SVGAGI. The CDR3 extends over 13 amino acids.

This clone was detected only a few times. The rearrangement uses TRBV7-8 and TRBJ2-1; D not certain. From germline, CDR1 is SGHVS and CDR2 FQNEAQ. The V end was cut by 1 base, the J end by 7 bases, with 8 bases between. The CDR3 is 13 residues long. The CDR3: CASSLVYFNEQFF. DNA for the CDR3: TGTGCCAGCAGCTTAGTCTATTTTAATGAGCAGTTCTTC.

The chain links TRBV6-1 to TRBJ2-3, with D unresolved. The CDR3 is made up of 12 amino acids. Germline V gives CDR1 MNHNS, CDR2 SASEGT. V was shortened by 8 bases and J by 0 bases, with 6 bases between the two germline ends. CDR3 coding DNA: TGTGCCAGCGAAACAAGCACAGATACGCAGTATTTT. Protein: CASETSTDTQYF.

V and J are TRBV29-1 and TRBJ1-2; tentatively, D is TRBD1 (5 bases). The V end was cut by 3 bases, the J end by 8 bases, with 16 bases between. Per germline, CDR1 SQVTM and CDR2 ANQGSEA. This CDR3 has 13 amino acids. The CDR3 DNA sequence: TGCAGCGTTGAGTCGGGGGGTTCGCGGGGCTACACCTTC. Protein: CSVESGGSRGYTF.

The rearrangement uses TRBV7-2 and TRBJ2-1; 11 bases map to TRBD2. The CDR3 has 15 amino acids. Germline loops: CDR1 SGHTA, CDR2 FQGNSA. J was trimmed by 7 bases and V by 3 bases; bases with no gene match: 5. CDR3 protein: CASSFIAGGPNEQFF. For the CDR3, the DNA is TGTGCCAGCAGCTTTATAGCGGGAGGGCCGAATGAGCAGTTCTTC.

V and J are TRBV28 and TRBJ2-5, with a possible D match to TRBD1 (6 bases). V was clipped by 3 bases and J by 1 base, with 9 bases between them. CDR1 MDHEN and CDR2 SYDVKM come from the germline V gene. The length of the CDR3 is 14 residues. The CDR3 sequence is CASSFTGSQETQYF. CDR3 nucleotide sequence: TGTGCCAGCAGTTTTACAGGGTCCCAAGAGACCCAGTACTTC.

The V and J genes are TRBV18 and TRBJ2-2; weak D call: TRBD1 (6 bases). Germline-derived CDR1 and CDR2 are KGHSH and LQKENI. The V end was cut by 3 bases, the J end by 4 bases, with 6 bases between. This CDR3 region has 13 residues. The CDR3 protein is CASSPGATGELFF. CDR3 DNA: TGTGCCAGCTCACCGGGGGCCACCGGGGAGCTGTTTTTT.

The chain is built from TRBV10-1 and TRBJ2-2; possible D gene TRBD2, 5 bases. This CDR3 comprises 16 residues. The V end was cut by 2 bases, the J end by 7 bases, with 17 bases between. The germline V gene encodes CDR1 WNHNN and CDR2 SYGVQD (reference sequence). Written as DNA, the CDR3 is TGCGCCAGCAGTGAGAGCGGACCTAACCGCGGCGGGGAGCTGTTTTTT. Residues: CASSESGPNRGGELFF.

The CDR3 here is CASSQGHGTEENTIYF. CDR3 nucleotides: TGCGCCAGCAGCCAAGGTCACGGGACAGAAGAAAACACCATATATTTT. This sequence joins TRBV4-1 and TRBJ1-3; TRBD1 agrees at 7 bases. Germline CDR1 MGHRA, CDR2 YSYEKL. The CDR3 runs to 16 residues. The trim removed 1 base at V and 6 bases at J, leaving 9 bases unmatched.

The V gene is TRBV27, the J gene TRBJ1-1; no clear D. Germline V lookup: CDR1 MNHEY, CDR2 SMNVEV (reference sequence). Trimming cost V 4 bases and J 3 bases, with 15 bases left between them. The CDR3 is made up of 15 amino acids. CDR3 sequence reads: CASSSLQPGHTEAFF. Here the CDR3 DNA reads TGTGCCAGCAGTTCCCTCCAGCCAGGTCACACTGAAGCTTTCTTT.

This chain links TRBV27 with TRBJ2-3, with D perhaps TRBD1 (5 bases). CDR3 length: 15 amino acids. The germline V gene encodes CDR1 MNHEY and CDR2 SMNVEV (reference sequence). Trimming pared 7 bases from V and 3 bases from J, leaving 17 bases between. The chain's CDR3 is CASKTLRSGTDTQYF. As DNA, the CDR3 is TGTGCCAGCAAAACCCTACGTTCAGGGACAGATACGCAGTATTTT.

The CDR3 DNA sequence: TGTGCCAGCAGCGTAGGATACCAGCAAGAGACCCAGTACTTC. The encoded protein is CASSVGYQQETQYF. The gene calls are TRBV9 and TRBJ2-5; D gene ambiguous. The germline V and J ends were trimmed by 0 bases and 2 bases, with 8 bases remaining between them. CDR1 is SGDLS and CDR2 is YYNGEE in the germline V gene. The CDR3 totals 14 residues.

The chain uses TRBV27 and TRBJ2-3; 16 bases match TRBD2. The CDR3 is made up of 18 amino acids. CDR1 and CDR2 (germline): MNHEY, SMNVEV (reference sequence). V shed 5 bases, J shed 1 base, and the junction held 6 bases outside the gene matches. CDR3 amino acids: CASSTPGTSGRGTDTQYF. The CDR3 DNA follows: TGTGCCAGCAGTACCCCCGGGACTAGCGGGAGGGGCACAGATACGCAGTATTTT.

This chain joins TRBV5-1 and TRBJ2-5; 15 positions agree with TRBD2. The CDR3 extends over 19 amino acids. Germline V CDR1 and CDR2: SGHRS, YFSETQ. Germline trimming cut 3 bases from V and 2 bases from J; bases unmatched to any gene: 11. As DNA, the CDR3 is TGCGCCAGCAGCTGGGGACTAGCGGGAGGAGGGACGAGTCAAGAGACCCAGTACTTC. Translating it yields CASSWGLAGGGTSQETQYF.

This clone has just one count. In nucleotides, the CDR3 is TGTGCCAGCAGTTTATCGGGGACAGGGGTAGGCAATGAGCAGTTCTTC. This sequence encodes CASSLSGTGVGNEQFF. The chain employs TRBV27 and TRBJ2-1; 10 positions agree with TRBD1. Trimming at V came to 0 bases and at J to 6 bases, leaving 5 bases not matched to a gene. The length of the CDR3 is 16 residues. Germline V gives CDR1 MNHEY, CDR2 SMNVEV (reference sequence).

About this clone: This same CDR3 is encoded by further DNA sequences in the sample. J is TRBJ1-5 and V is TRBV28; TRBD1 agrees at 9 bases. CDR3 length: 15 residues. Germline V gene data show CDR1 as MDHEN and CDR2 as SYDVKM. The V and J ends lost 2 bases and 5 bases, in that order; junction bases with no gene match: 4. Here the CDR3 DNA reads TGTGCCAGCAGTTTAGGGGGACAGGGAGATCAGCCCCAGCATTTT. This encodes CASSLGGQGDQPQHF.

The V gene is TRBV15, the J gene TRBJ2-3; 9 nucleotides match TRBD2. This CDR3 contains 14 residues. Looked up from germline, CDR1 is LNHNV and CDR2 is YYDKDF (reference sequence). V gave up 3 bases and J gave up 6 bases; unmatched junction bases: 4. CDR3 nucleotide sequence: TGTGCCACCAGCAGGGGCGGGGGGGATGATACGCAGTATTTT. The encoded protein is CATSRGGGDDTQYF.

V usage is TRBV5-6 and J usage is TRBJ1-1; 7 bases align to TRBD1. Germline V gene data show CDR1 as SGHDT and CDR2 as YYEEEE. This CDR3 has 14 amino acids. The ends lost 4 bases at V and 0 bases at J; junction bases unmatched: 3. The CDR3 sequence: CASSGTDMNTEAFF. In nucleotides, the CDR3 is TGTGCCAGCAGCGGGACAGACATGAACACTGAAGCTTTCTTT.

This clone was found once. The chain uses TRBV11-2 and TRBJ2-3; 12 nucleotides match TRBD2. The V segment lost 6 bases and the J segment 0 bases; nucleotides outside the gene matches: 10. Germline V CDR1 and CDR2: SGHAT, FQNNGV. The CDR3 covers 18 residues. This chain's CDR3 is CASRSTSGRRPSTDTQYF. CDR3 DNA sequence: TGTGCCAGCAGATCTACTAGCGGGAGGCGTCCTAGCACAGATACGCAGTATTTT.

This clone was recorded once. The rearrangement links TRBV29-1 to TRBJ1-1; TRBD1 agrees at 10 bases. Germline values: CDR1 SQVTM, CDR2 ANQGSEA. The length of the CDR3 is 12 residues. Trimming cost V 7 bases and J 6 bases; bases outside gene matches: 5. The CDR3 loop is CSARQGAPEAFF. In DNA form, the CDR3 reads TGCAGCGCGAGACAGGGGGCTCCTGAAGCTTTCTTT.

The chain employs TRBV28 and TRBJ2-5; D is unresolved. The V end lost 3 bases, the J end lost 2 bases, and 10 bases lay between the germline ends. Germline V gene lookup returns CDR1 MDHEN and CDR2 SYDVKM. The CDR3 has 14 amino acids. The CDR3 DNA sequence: TGTGCCAGCAGTTTCCATGGGCAGCAAGAGACCCAGTACTTC. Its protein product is CASSFHGQQETQYF.

For the CDR3, the DNA is TGTGCCAGTAGTATAAGTCTAGAAGAGACCCAGTACTTC. Translating it yields CASSISLEETQYF. The V gene is TRBV19, the J gene TRBJ2-5; D remains ambiguous. The V gene's germline CDR1 is LNHDA and CDR2 SQIVND (reference sequence). CDR3 length equals 13 residues. V dropped 2 bases and J dropped 3 bases, with 7 bases sitting between them. Together with reference TRBV19 and TRBJ2-5, the CDR3 gives the full variable domain: DGGITQSPKYLFRKEGQNVTLSCEQNLNHDAMYWYRQDPGQGLRLIYYSQIVNDFQKGDIAEGYSVSREKKESFPLTVTSAQKNPTAFYLCASSISLEETQYFGPGTRLLVL.

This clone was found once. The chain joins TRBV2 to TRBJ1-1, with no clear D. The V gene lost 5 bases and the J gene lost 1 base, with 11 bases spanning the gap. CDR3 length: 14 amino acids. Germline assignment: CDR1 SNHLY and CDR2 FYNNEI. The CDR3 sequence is CASSPIAGNTEAFF. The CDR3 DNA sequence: TGTGCCAGCAGTCCGATCGCAGGGAACACTGAAGCTTTCTTT.

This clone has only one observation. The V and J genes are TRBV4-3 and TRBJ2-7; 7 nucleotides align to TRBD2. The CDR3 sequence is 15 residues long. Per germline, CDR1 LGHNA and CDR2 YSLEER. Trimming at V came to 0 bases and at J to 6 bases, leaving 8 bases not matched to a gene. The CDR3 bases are TGCGCCAGCAGCCAAGATCGGCTGGGGGGGGGCGAGCAGTACTTC. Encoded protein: CASSQDRLGGGEQYF.